This T cell receptor (beta chain) was profiled in a study of cytomegalovirus exposure and HLA in healthy donors. Study-wide points: A missense variant in DCLRE1C was later tied to TCR beta V- and J-gene trimming.

Germline V gene lookup returns CDR1 SGHTA and CDR2 FQGTGA. V was pared by 0 bases and J by 0 bases, with 13 bases between. The CDR3 contains 17 residues. Turning to this clone: Its cognate antigen is unknown.

A multiplex PCR was run with 60 Vbeta primers and 13 Jbeta primers. Assay: immunoSEQ multiplex PCR; the TCRdb copy retains only in-frame clones and omits some. The sample includes 200,000 to 250,000 clones, approximately 90% of them seen just once. The material sequenced was PBMCs. V and J are TRBV7-3 and TRBJ2-3; no reliable D call. This TCR came from a woman between 18 and 29 years old in good health and CMV-seronegative. CDR3 residues: CASSLTGRTSSTDTQYF. The CDR3 bases are TGTGCCAGCAGCTTAACTGGTAGAACTTCTAGCACAGATACGCAGTATTTT.